The next 22 T cell receptor beta chains were all read from a single sample in a study of T cell responses to AZD1222 COVID-19 vaccine. Sequencing used immunoSEQ multiplex PCR; TCRdb keeps in-frame clones, though not all of them. There are around 94,000 clones in the sample; roughly 84% occur only once, and about 19% lies in the top ten. The material was peripheral blood, obtained on day 0 of AZD1222 vaccination. These receptor sequences come from an adult in good health.

The chain joins TRBV19 to TRBJ1-2; D is unclear. The germline gives CDR1 LNHDA, CDR2 SQIVND (reference sequence). The V end was cut by 6 bases, the J end by 8 bases, with 22 bases between. The CDR3 runs 15 residues. The CDR3 loop reads CASSPPASLYGGYTF. The CDR3 DNA reads as TGTGCCAGTAGCCCTCCGGCATCACTGTATGGGGGCTACACCTTC.

CDR3 protein: CASSDQGAQDTEAFF. CDR3 bases: TGTGCCAGCAGTGATCAGGGGGCTCAGGACACTGAAGCTTTCTTT. The J gene is TRBJ1-1, the V gene TRBV6-1; 8 nucleotides agree with TRBD1. The CDR3 covers 15 residues. CDR1 is MNHNS and CDR2 is SASEGT in the germline V gene. V was clipped by 3 bases and J by 3 bases; unmatched bases: 6.

This chain uses TRBV6-5 with TRBJ1-6; D is unresolved. Trimming removed 5 bases from V and 10 bases from J, with 18 bases in between. The CDR3 runs to 15 residues. Germline CDR1 is MNHEY and CDR2 is SVGAGI. CDR3 in amino acids: CASSLGRWLGSPLHF. The CDR3 DNA is TGTGCCAGCAGTCTAGGACGGTGGCTAGGCTCACCCCTCCACTTT.

In this sample, this clone turned up once. The J gene is TRBJ2-5, the V gene TRBV6-2 or TRBV6-3; TRBD1 is a possible D gene (5 bases). Trimming took off 6 bases at V and 2 bases at J, with 16 bases between the two ends. CDR1 MNHEY and CDR2 SVGEGT come from the germline V gene. This CDR3 is 15 amino acids long. The CDR3: CASSPGGSGQETQYF. As DNA, the CDR3 is TGTGCCAGCAGCCCGGGTGGTTCAGGGCAAGAGACCCAGTACTTC.

This sequence joins TRBV19 and TRBJ2-4; D not certain. Germline V gene sequence: CDR1 LNHDA, CDR2 SQIVND (reference sequence). The CDR3 totals 15 residues. V lost 0 bases, J lost 5 bases, and 11 bases lay in between. CDR3 amino acids: CASSIDTAQENIQYF. The CDR3 nucleotides are TGTGCCAGTAGTATAGATACAGCGCAGGAAAACATTCAGTACTTC.

The J gene is TRBJ1-3, the V gene TRBV25-1; D may be TRBD1 (5 bases). Germline V CDR1 and CDR2: MGHDK, SYGVNS. V was cut by 0 bases and J by 0 bases, with 15 bases left in between. This CDR3 spans 18 amino acids. The CDR3 DNA follows: TGTGCCAGCAGTGAATATAACCAGGGTTCGTCCTCTGGAAACACCATATATTTT. Translated, it gives CASSEYNQGSSSGNTIYF.

As DNA, the CDR3 is TGTGCCAGCAGCTTAGTCGAAACAGGGCCCTATGGCTACACCTTC. It is translated as CASSLVETGPYGYTF. V usage is TRBV11-3 and J usage is TRBJ1-2, with D possibly TRBD1 on 6 matching bases. V was pared by 1 base and J by 4 bases, with 13 bases between. The CDR3 totals 15 residues. Germline V CDR1 and CDR2: SGHNT, YENEEA. Looking up the rest from reference TRBV11-3 and TRBJ1-2 gives the full variable domain: EAGVVQSPRYKIIEKKQPVAFWCNPISGHNTLYWYLQNLGQGPELLIRYENEEAVDDSQLPKDRFSAERLKGVDSTLKIQPAELGDSAVYLCASSLVETGPYGYTFGSGTRLTVV.

This chain links TRBV28 with TRBJ1-2; 10 positions agree with TRBD1. The CDR3 extends over 15 amino acids. With 4 bases clipped from V and 2 bases from J, the junction kept 4 bases outside the gene matches. Germline V lookup: CDR1 MDHEN, CDR2 SYDVKM. This chain's CDR3 is CASSSSGQGNYGYTF. The CDR3 DNA reads as TGTGCCAGCAGTTCCTCGGGACAGGGGAACTATGGCTACACCTTC.

This clone was recorded a few times. This CDR3 reads CASTATGSSYEQYF. CDR3 bases: TGTGCCAGCACAGCGACAGGGTCCTCCTACGAGCAGTACTTC. The V call is TRBV6-5, the J call TRBJ2-7; TRBD1 aligns across 7 bases. Trimming at V came to 7 bases and at J to 0 bases, leaving 6 bases not matched to a gene. Germline-derived CDR1 and CDR2 are MNHEY and SVGAGI. The CDR3 has 14 residues.

J is TRBJ2-2 and V is TRBV4-2; D uncertain. The germline V gene encodes CDR1 LGHNA and CDR2 YNFKEQ. V gave up 4 bases and J gave up 4 bases, with 16 bases separating them. This CDR3 is built from 16 residues. CDR3 nucleotide sequence: TGTGCCAGCAGCCCAACCGTAAGCTATGGCACCGGGGAGCTGTTTTTT. Translation: CASSPTVSYGTGELFF.

This chain links TRBV5-4 with TRBJ2-5, with 14 nucleotides matching TRBD2. The V and J ends lost 3 bases and 5 bases, in that order; junction bases with no gene match: 9. In germline, CDR1 is SGHNT, CDR2 YYREEE (reference sequence). The length of the CDR3 is 17 residues. CDR3 in DNA: TGTGCCAGCAGCTGGAGACTAGCGGGAGGGCCGGAGGAGACCCAGTACTTC. Its protein is CASSWRLAGGPEETQYF.

J is TRBJ1-2 and V is TRBV5-1; perhaps TRBD1 as D (6 bases). Trimming shortened V by 0 bases and J by 4 bases, and 13 bases separated the two germline ends. Germline assignment: CDR1 SGHRS and CDR2 YFSETQ. The CDR3 contains 15 residues. This chain's CDR3 is CASSLGQGITYGYTF. For the CDR3, the DNA is TGCGCCAGCAGCTTGGGGCAGGGGATTACCTATGGCTACACCTTC.

The rearrangement links TRBV7-2 to TRBJ2-7; 11 bases are shared with TRBD2. Germline lookup yields CDR1 SGHTA and CDR2 FQGNSA. The CDR3 consists of 14 residues. V gave up 7 bases and J gave up 2 bases; unmatched junction bases: 4. The CDR3: CASTGLAGPYEQYF. The CDR3 DNA reads TGTGCCAGCACCGGACTAGCGGGTCCCTACGAGCAGTACTTC.

The chain links TRBV6-5 to TRBJ2-4; 10 positions agree with TRBD1. V shed 6 bases, J shed 8 bases, and the junction held 1 base outside the gene matches. The CDR3 runs 12 residues. Germline-derived CDR1 and CDR2 are MNHEY and SVGAGI. DNA of the CDR3: TGTGCCAGCAGCGGACAGGGGGACATTCAGTACTTC. Residues: CASSGQGDIQYF.

This rearrangement joins TRBV24-1 to TRBJ2-2; TRBD1 matches 9 bases. Trimming cost V 3 bases and J 7 bases; bases outside gene matches: 5. The length of the CDR3 is 15 residues. Germline V gives CDR1 KGHDR, CDR2 SFDVKD. The CDR3 nucleotides are TGTGCCACCAGTGATGCCGGGACAGGGAACGGGGAGCTGTTTTTT. Translation: CATSDAGTGNGELFF.

The chain employs TRBV10-3 and TRBJ2-2, with 8 bases matching TRBD1. The CDR3 covers 14 residues. Trimming at V came to 4 bases and at J to 7 bases, leaving 5 bases not matched to a gene. CDR1 is ENHRY and CDR2 is SYGVKD in the germline V gene. CDR3: CAISVGQGNGELFF. As DNA, the CDR3 is TGTGCCATCAGTGTCGGACAGGGTAACGGGGAGCTGTTTTTT.

The chain links TRBV6-5 to TRBJ1-2; a weak D match, TRBD1 (6 bases). Per germline, CDR1 MNHEY and CDR2 SVGAGI. V was clipped by 7 bases and J by 3 bases, with 15 bases between them. The CDR3 totals 14 residues. The CDR3 DNA reads TGTGCCAGCACCCAACAGGGCTCCTACTATGGCTACACCTTC. Translation gives CASTQQGSYYGYTF.

The rearrangement uses TRBV27 and TRBJ1-5; tentative D call: TRBD1 (6 bases). The CDR3 extends over 13 amino acids. Germline assignment: CDR1 MNHEY and CDR2 SMNVEV (reference sequence). The V end lost 6 bases, the J end lost 7 bases, and 13 bases lay between the germline ends. The CDR3 DNA reads as TGTGCCAGCAGGGGGGCACTGGGACAGCCCCAGCATTTT. Translating gives CASRGALGQPQHF.

V gene TRBV6-5 combines with J gene TRBJ2-3, with D possibly being TRBD1 or TRBD2 (7 bases each). The CDR3 extends over 13 amino acids. V gave up 10 bases and J gave up 4 bases, with 15 bases separating them. Germline CDR1 MNHEY, CDR2 SVGAGI. The CDR3 DNA reads as TGTGCCACAAAACAGGGGAGGGCAGATACGCAGTATTTT. It specifies CATKQGRADTQYF.

V and J are TRBV11-2 and TRBJ2-7, with a possible D match to TRBD2 (6 bases). Germline-derived CDR1 and CDR2 are SGHAT and FQNNGV. V lost 1 base, J lost 1 base, and 8 bases lay in between. CDR3 length: 14 residues. This CDR3 reads CASSLGLASYEQYF. In nucleotides, the CDR3 is TGTGCCAGCAGCTTAGGTCTAGCGTCCTACGAGCAGTACTTC. Full variable domain (missing parts from reference TRBV11-2 and TRBJ2-7): EAGVAQSPRYKIIEKRQSVAFWCNPISGHATLYWYQQILGQGPKLLIQFQNNGVVDDSQLPKDRFSAERLKGVDSTLKIQPAKLEDSAVYLCASSLGLASYEQYFGPGTRLTVT.

This clone has ten or more counts. CDR3 sequence (DNA): TGTGCCAGCAGCCCGGTCAGAGGGGAACATGGTCAGCCCCAGCATTTT. Amino acids: CASSPVRGEHGQPQHF. This sequence joins TRBV4-2 and TRBJ1-5, with D possibly being TRBD1 (5 bases). The CDR3 is 16 amino acids. The V and J ends lost 4 bases and 6 bases respectively, with 19 bases between them. CDR1 is LGHNA and CDR2 is YNFKEQ in the germline V gene.

The rearrangement uses TRBV7-9 and TRBJ2-1; a weak D match, TRBD1 (5 bases). Per the germline V gene, CDR1 is SEHNR and CDR2 is FQNEAQ (reference sequence). The length of the CDR3 is 14 residues. V shed 4 bases and J shed 4 bases, with 11 bases lying between them. CDR3 sequence reads: CASSWPGIYNEQFF. CDR3 nucleotide sequence: TGTGCCAGCAGCTGGCCAGGGATATACAATGAGCAGTTCTTC. The full variable domain, in which reference TRBV7-9 and TRBJ2-1 provide the parts outside the CDR3, is DTGVSQNPRHKITKRGQNVTFRCDPISEHNRLYWYRQTLGQGPEFLTYFQNEAQLEKSRLLSDRFSAERPKGSFSTLEIQRTEQGDSAMYLCASSWPGIYNEQFFGPGTRLTVL.